The clone carrying this T cell receptor (beta chain) was picked up many times. This sample stems from a study of CD8 T cells in ankylosing spondylitis. TCRdb re-derived calls from the 5' RACE reads in MiXCR, one entry per CDR3 protein. Found here are some 130,000 distinct CDR3 sequences, about 7% of them singletons; the top ten hold around 11%. Germline V lookup: CDR1 LNHDA, CDR2 SQIVND (reference sequence). The CDR3 sequence is 15 residues long. The ends lost 3 bases at V and 0 bases at J; junction bases unmatched: 4. The clonotype was recovered from a female donor with ankylosing spondylitis or in good health (not recorded which). This chain joins TRBV19 and TRBJ2-7; 8 nucleotides match TRBD1. Sequenced material: blood, either unsorted or a sorted T cell fraction (not recorded which). The CDR3 spells CASSIRTGSSYEQYF. CDR3 DNA sequence: TGTGCCAGTAGTATCCGGACAGGGAGCTCCTACGAGCAGTACTTC.